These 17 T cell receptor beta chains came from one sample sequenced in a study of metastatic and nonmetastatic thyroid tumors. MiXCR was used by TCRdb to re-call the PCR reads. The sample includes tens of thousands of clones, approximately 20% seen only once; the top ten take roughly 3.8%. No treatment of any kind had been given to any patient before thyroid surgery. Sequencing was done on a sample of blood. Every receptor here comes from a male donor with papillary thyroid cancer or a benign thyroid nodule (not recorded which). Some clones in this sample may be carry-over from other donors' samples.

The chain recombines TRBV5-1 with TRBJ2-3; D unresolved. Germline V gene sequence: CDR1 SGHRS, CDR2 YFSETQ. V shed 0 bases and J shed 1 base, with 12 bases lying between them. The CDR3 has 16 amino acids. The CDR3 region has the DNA TGCGCCAGCAGCTTGGATGGACCGGCGGGCACAGATACGCAGTATTTT. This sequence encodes CASSLDGPAGTDTQYF.

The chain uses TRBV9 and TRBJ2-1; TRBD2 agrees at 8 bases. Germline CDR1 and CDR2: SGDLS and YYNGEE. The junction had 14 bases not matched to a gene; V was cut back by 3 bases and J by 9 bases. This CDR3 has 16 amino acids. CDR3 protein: CASSDQLRGELGEQFF. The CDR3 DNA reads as TGTGCCAGCAGCGACCAGCTGCGGGGGGAGTTGGGTGAGCAGTTCTTC. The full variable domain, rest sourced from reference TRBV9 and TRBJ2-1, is DSGVTQTPKHLITATGQRVTLRCSPRSGDLSVYWYQQSLDQGLQFLIQYYNGEERAKGNILERFSAQQFPDLHSELNLSSLELGDSALYFCASSDQLRGELGEQFFGPGTRLTVL.

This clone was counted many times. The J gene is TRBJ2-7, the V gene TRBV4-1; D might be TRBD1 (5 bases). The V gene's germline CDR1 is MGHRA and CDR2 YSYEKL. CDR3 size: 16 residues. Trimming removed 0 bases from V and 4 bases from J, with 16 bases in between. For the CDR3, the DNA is TGCGCCAGCAGCCAAGACCCTCGCAGGGATAAGTACGAGCAGTACTTC. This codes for CASSQDPRRDKYEQYF.

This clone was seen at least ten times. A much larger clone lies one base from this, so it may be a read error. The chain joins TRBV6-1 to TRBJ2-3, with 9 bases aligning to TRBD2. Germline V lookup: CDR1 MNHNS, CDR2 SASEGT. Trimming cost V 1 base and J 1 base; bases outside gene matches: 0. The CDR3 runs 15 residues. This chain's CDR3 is CASSEVAGGTDTQYF. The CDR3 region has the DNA TGTGCCAGCAGTGAAGTAGCGGGGGGCACAGATACGCAGTATTTT.

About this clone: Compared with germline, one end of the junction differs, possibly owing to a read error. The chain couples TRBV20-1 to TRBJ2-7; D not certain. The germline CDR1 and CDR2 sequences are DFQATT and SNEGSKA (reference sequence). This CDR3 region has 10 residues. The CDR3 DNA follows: TGCAGTGCTAGAATCGTAGAGCAGTGCTTC. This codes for CSARIVEQCF.

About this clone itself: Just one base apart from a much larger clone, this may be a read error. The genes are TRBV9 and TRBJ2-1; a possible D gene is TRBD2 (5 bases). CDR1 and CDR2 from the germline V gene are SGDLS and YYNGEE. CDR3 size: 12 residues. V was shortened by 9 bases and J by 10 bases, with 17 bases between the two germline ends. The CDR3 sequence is CAMGAHSKEQFF. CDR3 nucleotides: TGTGCCATGGGAGCCCACTCCAAGGAGCAGTTCTTC. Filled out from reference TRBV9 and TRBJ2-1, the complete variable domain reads DSGVTQTPKHLITATGQRVTLRCSPRSGDLSVYWYQQSLDQGLQFLIQYYNGEERAKGNILERFSAQQFPDLHSELNLSSLELGDSALYFCAMGAHSKEQFFGPGTRLTVL.

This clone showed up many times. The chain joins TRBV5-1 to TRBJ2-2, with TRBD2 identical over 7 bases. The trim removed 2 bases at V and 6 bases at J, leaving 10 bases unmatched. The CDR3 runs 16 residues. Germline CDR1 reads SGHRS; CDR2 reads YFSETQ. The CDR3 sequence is CASSLQAFGGSGELFF. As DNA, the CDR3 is TGCGCCAGCAGCTTACAAGCCTTCGGGGGGTCCGGGGAGCTGTTTTTT.

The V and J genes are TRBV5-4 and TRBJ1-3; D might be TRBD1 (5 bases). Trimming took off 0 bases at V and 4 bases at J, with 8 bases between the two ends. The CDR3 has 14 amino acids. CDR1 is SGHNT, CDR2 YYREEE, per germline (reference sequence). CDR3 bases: TGTGCCAGCAGCTTGGGCAGGGACGGAAACACCATATATTTT. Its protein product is CASSLGRDGNTIYF.

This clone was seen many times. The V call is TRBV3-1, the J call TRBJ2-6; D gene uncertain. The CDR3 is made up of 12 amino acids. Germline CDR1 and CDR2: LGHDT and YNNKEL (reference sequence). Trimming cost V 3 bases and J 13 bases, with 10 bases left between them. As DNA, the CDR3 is TGTGCCAGCAGCCACCTAGTTGGAGTCCTGACTTTC. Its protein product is CASSHLVGVLTF.

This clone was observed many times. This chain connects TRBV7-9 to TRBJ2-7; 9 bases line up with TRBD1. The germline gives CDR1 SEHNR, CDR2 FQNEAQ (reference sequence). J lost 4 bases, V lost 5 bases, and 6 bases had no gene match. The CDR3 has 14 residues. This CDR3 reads CASSPRDRVYEQYF. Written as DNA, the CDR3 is TGTGCCAGCAGCCCCCGGGACAGGGTTTACGAGCAGTACTTC.

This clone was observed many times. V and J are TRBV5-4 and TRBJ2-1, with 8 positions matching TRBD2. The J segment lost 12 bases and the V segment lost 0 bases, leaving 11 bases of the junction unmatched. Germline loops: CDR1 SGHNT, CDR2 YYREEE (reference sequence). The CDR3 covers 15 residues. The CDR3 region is CASSLGGTSSTGQFF. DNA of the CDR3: TGTGCCAGCAGCTTGGGGGGGACTAGTTCCACGGGGCAGTTCTTC.

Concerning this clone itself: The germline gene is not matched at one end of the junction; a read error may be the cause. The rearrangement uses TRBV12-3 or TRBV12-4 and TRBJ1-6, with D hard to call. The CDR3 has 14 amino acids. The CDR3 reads CASSLVRVGSPLHF. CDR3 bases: TGTGCCAGCAGCTTAGTGAGGGTGGGCTCACCCCTCCACTTT.

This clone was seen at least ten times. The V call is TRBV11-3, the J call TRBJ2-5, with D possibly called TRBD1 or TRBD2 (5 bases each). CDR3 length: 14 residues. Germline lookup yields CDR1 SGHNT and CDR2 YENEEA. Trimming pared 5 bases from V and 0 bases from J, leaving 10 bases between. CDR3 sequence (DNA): TGTGCCAGCAGCCTAGGGGACGACCAAGAGACCCAGTACTTC. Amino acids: CASSLGDDQETQYF.

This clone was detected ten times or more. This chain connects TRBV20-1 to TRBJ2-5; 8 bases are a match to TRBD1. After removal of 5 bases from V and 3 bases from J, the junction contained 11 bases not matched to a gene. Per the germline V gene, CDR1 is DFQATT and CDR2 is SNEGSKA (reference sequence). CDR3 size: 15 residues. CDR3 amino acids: CSAQDRVDPKETQYF. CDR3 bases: TGCAGTGCTCAGGACAGGGTGGACCCAAAAGAGACCCAGTACTTC.

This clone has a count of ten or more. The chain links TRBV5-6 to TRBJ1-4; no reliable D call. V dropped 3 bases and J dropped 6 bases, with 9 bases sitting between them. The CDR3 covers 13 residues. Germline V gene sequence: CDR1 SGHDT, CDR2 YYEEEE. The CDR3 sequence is CASSYGSDEKLFF. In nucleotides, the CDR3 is TGTGCCAGCAGCTACGGGTCCGATGAAAAACTGTTTTTT.

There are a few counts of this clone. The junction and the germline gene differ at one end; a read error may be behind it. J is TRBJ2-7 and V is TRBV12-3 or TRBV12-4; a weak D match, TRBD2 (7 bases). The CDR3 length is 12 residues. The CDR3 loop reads CASSRGAFDQYF. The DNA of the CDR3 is TGCGCCAGCAGCCGGGGGGCATTCGATCAGTACTTC.

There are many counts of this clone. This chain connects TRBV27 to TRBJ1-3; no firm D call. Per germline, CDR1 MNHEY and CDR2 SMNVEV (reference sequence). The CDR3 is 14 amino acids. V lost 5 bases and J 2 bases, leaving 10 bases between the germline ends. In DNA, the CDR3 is TGTGCCAGCAGTCCACCGCCCCCTGGAAACACCATATATTTT. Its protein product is CASSPPPPGNTIYF.